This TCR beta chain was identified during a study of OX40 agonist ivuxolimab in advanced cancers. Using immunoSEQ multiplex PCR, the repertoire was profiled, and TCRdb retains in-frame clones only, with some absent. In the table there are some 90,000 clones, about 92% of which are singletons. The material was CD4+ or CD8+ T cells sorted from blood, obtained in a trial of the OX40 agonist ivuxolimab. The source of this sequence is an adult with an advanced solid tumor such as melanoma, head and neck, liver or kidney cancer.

The CDR3 loop reads CASSLGHGNEKLFF. The CDR3 DNA reads TGCGCCAGCAGCTTGGGGCATGGTAATGAAAAACTGTTTTTT. The J gene is TRBJ1-4, the V gene TRBV5-1, with unresolved D. There are 14 residues in the CDR3. Trimming pared 0 bases from V and 4 bases from J, leaving 7 bases between. Germline V gene lookup returns CDR1 SGHRS and CDR2 YFSETQ.